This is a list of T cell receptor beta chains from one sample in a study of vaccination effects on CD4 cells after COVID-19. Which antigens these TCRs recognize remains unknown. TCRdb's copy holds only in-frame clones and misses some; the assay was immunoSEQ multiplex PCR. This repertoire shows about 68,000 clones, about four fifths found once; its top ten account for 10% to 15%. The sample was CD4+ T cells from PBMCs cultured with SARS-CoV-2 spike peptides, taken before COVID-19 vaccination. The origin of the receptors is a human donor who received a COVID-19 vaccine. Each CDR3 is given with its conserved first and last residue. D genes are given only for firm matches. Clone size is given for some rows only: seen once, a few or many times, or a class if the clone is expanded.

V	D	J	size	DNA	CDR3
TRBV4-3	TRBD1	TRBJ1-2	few	TGCGCCAGCAGCCAGGGGGGGGCAGGGGGCGAAGGAGAAGGCTACACCTTC	CASSQGGAGGEGEGYTF
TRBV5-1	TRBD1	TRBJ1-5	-	TGCGCCAGCAGCAAAGGGACAGGACCGGATCAGCCCCAGCATTTT	CASSKGTGPDQPQHF
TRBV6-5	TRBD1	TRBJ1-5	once	TGTGCCAGCAGGCCCGGGACAGGGACGCAGCCCCAGCATTTT	CASRPGTGTQPQHF
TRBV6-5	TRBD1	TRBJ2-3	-	TGTGCCAGCAGTTACCTCGGACAGGGCCCAGATACGCAGTATTTT	CASSYLGQGPDTQYF
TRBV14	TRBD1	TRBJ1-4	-	TGTGCCAGCAGCCAAGTACGGACAGGGAATGAAAAACTGTTTTTT	CASSQVRTGNEKLFF
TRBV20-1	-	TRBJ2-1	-	TGCAGTGCTAGTCTGGGGACCTTCAATGAGCAGTTCTTC	CSASLGTFNEQFF
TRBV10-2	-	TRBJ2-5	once	TGCGCCAGCAGTTTCATGTCACAAGAGACCCAGTACTTC	CASSFMSQETQYF
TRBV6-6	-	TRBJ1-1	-	TGTGCCAGCAGTTACCTCGCCGAAGCTTTCTTT	CASSYLAEAFF
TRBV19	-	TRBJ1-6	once	TGTGCCAGTAGTTTCGGACAGATTCAATCACCCCTCCACTTT	CASSFGQIQSPLHF
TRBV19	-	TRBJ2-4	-	TGTGCCAGTAGTATCGGGCCGCTGGCAACTCTAGCCAAAAACATTCAGTACTTC	CASSIGPLATLAKNIQYF
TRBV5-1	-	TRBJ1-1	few	TGCGCCAGCAGCTGGCGGGCACCGAGCACTGAAGCTTTCTTT	CASSWRAPSTEAFF
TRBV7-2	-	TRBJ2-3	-	TGTGCCAGCAGCTTACGAGCGACTCGGGGAGATACGCAGTATTTT	CASSLRATRGDTQYF
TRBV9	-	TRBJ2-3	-	TGTGCCAGCTCCCCGGACGGAACGATCACAGATACGCAGTATTTT	CASSPDGTITDTQYF
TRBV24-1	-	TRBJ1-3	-	TGTGCCACCAGTGATTCGAGGACCGGAGACACCATATATTTT	CATSDSRTGDTIYF
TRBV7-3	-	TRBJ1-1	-	TGTGCCAGCAGCGGGACGTCGAACACTGAAGCTTTCTTT	CASSGTSNTEAFF